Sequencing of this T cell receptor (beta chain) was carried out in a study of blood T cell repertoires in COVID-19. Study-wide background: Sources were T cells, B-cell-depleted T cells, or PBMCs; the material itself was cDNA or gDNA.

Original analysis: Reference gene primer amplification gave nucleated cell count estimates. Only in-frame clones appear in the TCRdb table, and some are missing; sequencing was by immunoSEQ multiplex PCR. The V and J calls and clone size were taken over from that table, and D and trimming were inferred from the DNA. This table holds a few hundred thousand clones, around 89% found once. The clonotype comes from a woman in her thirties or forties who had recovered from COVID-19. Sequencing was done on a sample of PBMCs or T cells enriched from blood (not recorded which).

This chain's CDR3 is CASSRQAGKLDGYTF. CDR3 bases: TGTGCCAGCAGCCGCCAGGCAGGCAAGTTGGATGGCTACACCTTC. V usage is TRBV11-2 and J usage is TRBJ1-2; no clear D gene. The CDR3 consists of 15 residues. Germline values: CDR1 SGHAT, CDR2 FQNNGV. Trimming left V 5 bases short and J 6 bases short, with 19 bases between.